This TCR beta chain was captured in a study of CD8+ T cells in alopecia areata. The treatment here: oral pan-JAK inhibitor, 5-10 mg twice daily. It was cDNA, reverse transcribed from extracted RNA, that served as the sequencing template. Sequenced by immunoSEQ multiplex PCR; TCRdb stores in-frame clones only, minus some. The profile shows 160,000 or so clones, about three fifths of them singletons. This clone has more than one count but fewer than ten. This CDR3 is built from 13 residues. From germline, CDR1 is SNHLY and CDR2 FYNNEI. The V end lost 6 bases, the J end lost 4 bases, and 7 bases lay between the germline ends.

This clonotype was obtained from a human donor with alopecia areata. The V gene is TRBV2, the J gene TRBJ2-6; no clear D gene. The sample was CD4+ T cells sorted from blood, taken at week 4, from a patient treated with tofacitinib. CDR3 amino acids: CASSRLGANVLTF. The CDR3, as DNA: TGTGCCAGCAGCAGGCTCGGGGCCAACGTCCTGACTTTC.